This T cell receptor beta chain was captured in a study of blood T cells in healthy people across ages. About the study: Template-switching capture recovered about one barcoded beta molecule per two T cells.

Concerning this clonotype itself: The antigen remains undetermined.

Whole-study results and caveats: Versus aged donors, long-lived donors had higher diversity and more naive CD4+ cells. For the donors, CMV status was unknown and possibly confounded expanded clonotype changes.

With a J-beta primer mix and a sample-barcoded 5' primer, a second PCR ran about 7 to 12 cycles. TCRdb redid the calling of the 5' RACE reads with MiXCR, one entry per CDR3 protein. The sample gives 1.8 million or so distinct CDR3 sequences, 35% to 50% of which show up once; under 25% is in the top ten. The germline V gene has CDR1 DFQATT and CDR2 SNEGSKA (reference sequence). The CDR3 runs to 12 residues. This rearrangement joins TRBV20-1 to TRBJ2-3, with D uncertain. Source material: blood. This sequence was found in a human donor in good health. The CDR3 region is CGTRMRTDTQYF. In DNA form, the CDR3 reads TGCGGTACCCGGATGCGCACAGATACGCAGTATTTT.